This T cell receptor beta chain originates from a study of cytomegalovirus exposure and HLA in healthy donors. To note about this clone: Its target is not known.

This CDR3 has 12 amino acids. Germline V CDR1 and CDR2: MNHNS, SASEGT. Trimming removed 6 bases at V and 8 bases at J, with 13 bases between. It was with 60 Vbeta and 13 Jbeta primers that the PCR ran. Authors' data handling: Unique TCR beta chains numbered around 80 million in a later analysis, with around 10 million shared. Profiling relied on immunoSEQ multiplex PCR, and the TCRdb table lists in-frame clones only, not all of them. V and J calls plus clone size are reproduced from that table; the DNA served to infer D and trimming. The sample lists more than 130,000 clones, 78% seen once, with roughly 2.8% in the top ten. Study conclusions and caveats: Later analysis indicated greater clonal expansion among HLA-associated TCR beta chains than among equally common other chains. The authors enumerated roughly 160 TCR beta chains as linked to cytomegalovirus. Solely CMV serostatus was available to characterize immune exposure.

The chain is built from TRBV6-1 and TRBJ1-2, with D possibly TRBD1 on 6 matching bases. Material: PBMCs. The TCR was taken from a male donor in good health and CMV-seronegative. The CDR3 DNA follows: TGTGCCAGCAGCACAGGGCTTTGGGGCTACACCTTC. Translated, it gives CASSTGLWGYTF.